Presented here are 13 T cell receptor beta chains from one specimen sequenced in a study of cytomegalovirus exposure and HLA in healthy donors. Sequenced by immunoSEQ multiplex PCR; TCRdb stores in-frame clones only, minus some. This table has approximately 300,000 clones, 70% to 90% appearing once. The specimen sequenced was PBMCs. The receptors come from a woman aged 18-29 years in good health and CMV-seronegative.

This chain connects TRBV7-2 to TRBJ2-7; D is possibly TRBD2 (5 bases). V was clipped by 1 base and J by 0 bases, with 13 bases between them. Germline-derived CDR1 and CDR2 are SGHTA and FQGNSA. There are 16 residues in the CDR3. For the CDR3, the DNA is TGTGCCAGCAGCTTAGGTCGGGGTTCGGGCTCCTACGAGCAGTACTTC. Protein sequence: CASSLGRGSGSYEQYF.

The chain links TRBV19 to TRBJ1-1; D perhaps matches TRBD1 (5 bases). This CDR3 comprises 14 residues. V lost 7 bases and J lost 2, with 14 bases in between. Looked up from germline, CDR1 is LNHDA and CDR2 is SQIVND (reference sequence). This CDR3 is CASINQGGNTEAFF. CDR3 in DNA: TGTGCCAGTATAAATCAGGGAGGAAACACTGAAGCTTTCTTT.

V gene TRBV29-1 combines with J gene TRBJ2-7; D possibly corresponds to TRBD1 (6 bases). CDR1 and CDR2 (germline): SQVTM, ANQGSEA. The V and J ends lost 6 bases and 3 bases respectively, with 12 bases between them. This CDR3 comprises 12 residues. The CDR3 DNA follows: TGCAGCGTCCAATCGGACAGCTACGAGCAGTACTTC. As protein: CSVQSDSYEQYF.

This rearrangement joins TRBV5-1 to TRBJ2-1; D unclear. The V gene's germline CDR1 is SGHRS and CDR2 YFSETQ. The CDR3 runs to 12 residues. With 3 bases removed from V and 7 bases from J, the gap between germline ends came to 8 bases. DNA of the CDR3: TGCGCCAGCAGCTACTCACGGAATGAGCAGTTCTTC. Encoded protein: CASSYSRNEQFF. The entire variable domain, with the rest obtained from reference TRBV5-1 and TRBJ2-1, is as follows: KAGVTQTPRYLIKTRGQQVTLSCSPISGHRSVSWYQQTPGQGLQFLFEYFSETQRNKGNFPGRFSGRQFSNSRSEMNVSTLELGDSALYLCASSYSRNEQFFGPGTRLTVL.

V is TRBV18 and J is TRBJ2-7; no clear D gene. The CDR3 is 13 residues long. Germline V gene lookup returns CDR1 KGHSH and CDR2 LQKENI. The V and J ends lost 2 bases and 5 bases respectively, with 10 bases between them. The CDR3 DNA reads TGTGCCAGCTCACCAGGGCCCTCAGACGAGCAGTACTTC. Encoded protein: CASSPGPSDEQYF. Using reference TRBV18 and TRBJ2-7 for the parts outside the CDR3, the full variable domain is NAGVMQNPRHLVRRRGQEARLRCSPMKGHSHVYWYRQLPEEGLKFMVYLQKENIIDESGMPKERFSAEFPKEGPSILRIQQVVRGDSAAYFCASSPGPSDEQYFGPGTRLTVT.

The V call is TRBV6-5, the J call TRBJ1-4, with a possible D match to TRBD1 (6 bases). Between the trimmed V and J ends, which lost 6 bases and 7 bases, there was a span of 18 bases. Per germline, CDR1 MNHEY and CDR2 SVGAGI. The CDR3 is 15 amino acids. In nucleotides, the CDR3 is TGTGCCAGCAGCCTAGTGGGGACAACGGGTGAAAAACTGTTTTTT. Its translation is CASSLVGTTGEKLFF.

The chain recombines TRBV27 with TRBJ1-1; 7 positions agree with TRBD1. This CDR3 has 14 residues. With V trimmed by 3 bases and J by 2 bases, 3 bases remained unmatched. Germline values: CDR1 MNHEY, CDR2 SMNVEV (reference sequence). CDR3 sequence (DNA): TGTGCCAGCAGTTTTGGACAGGCCAACACTGAAGCTTTCTTT. As protein: CASSFGQANTEAFF.

The chain recombines TRBV4-3 with TRBJ2-7; TRBD2 matches 10 bases. The germline gives CDR1 LGHNA, CDR2 YSLEER. The CDR3 loop spans 14 amino acids. V lost 1 base and J lost 9; bases outside the gene matches: 6. The CDR3 sequence: CASSQASAGGLQYF. The CDR3 DNA reads TGCGCCAGCAGCCAAGCGTCAGCGGGAGGGTTGCAGTACTTC.

The chain employs TRBV15 and TRBJ2-3; no firm D call. The CDR3 is 13 amino acids. Trimming cost V 2 bases and J 1 base, with 4 bases left between them. Per the germline V gene, CDR1 is LNHNV and CDR2 is YYDKDF (reference sequence). The CDR3 loop reads CATSRPGTDTQYF. For the CDR3, the DNA is TGTGCCACCAGCAGACCTGGCACAGATACGCAGTATTTT.

The chain uses TRBV23-1 and TRBJ2-7; D ambiguous. TRBV23-1 is annotated as an ORF whose role is uncertain. V dropped 7 bases and J dropped 0 bases, with 19 bases sitting between them. CDR3 length: 16 amino acids. In nucleotides, the CDR3 is TGCGCCAGCAACTCAATGTTGGCGGCCTCCTCCTACGAGCAGTACTTC. Translated: CASNSMLAASSYEQYF.

The V and J genes are TRBV7-9 and TRBJ1-2, with D unclear. CDR3 length: 13 residues. The V gene's germline CDR1 is SEHNR and CDR2 FQNEAQ (reference sequence). Trimming shortened V by 1 base and J by 7 bases, and 10 bases separated the two germline ends. CDR3 nucleotide sequence: TGTGCCAGCAGCTTAGATCGAACAACTGGCTACACCTTC. Protein: CASSLDRTTGYTF. The full variable domain, rest sourced from reference TRBV7-9 and TRBJ1-2, is DTGVSQNPRHKITKRGQNVTFRCDPISEHNRLYWYRQTLGQGPEFLTYFQNEAQLEKSRLLSDRFSAERPKGSFSTLEIQRTEQGDSAMYLCASSLDRTTGYTFGSGTRLTVV.

The J gene is TRBJ2-5, the V gene TRBV7-6; D possibly corresponds to TRBD2 (5 bases). The CDR3 contains 13 residues. Germline CDR1 is SGHVS and CDR2 is FNYEAQ. The V end was cut by 4 bases, the J end by 3 bases, with 9 bases between. The CDR3 here is CASSSPGKETQYF. The CDR3 DNA reads as TGTGCCAGCAGCTCCCCCGGGAAAGAGACCCAGTACTTC.

The chain carries TRBV11-2 and TRBJ2-7; 9 nucleotides align to TRBD1. This CDR3 has 14 residues. Trimming removed 5 bases from V and 4 bases from J; junction bases left unmatched: 6. Germline V CDR1 and CDR2: SGHAT, FQNNGV. This CDR3 is CASSPGQGRYEQYF. CDR3 coding DNA: TGTGCCAGCAGCCCAGGACAGGGGAGATACGAGCAGTACTTC.